This T cell receptor (beta chain) was captured by sequencing in a study of cytomegalovirus exposure and HLA in healthy donors. Whole-study results and caveats: The authors confirmed in vitro that a few CMV-associated chains were specific for CMV antigens. In a later analysis, specific HLA alleles were associated with more than 15,000 TCR beta sequences at a 0.05 false discovery rate. Most CMV-associated TCR beta chains appeared HLA-restricted in a later analysis.

Use of 60 Vbeta and 13 Jbeta primers characterized the PCR. Data came from immunoSEQ multiplex PCR; TCRdb stores just in-frame clones and leaves some out. The table includes fewer than 150,000 clones, about 75% detected once. The CDR3 contains 12 residues. Trimming shortened V by 3 bases and J by 4 bases, and 6 bases separated the two germline ends. CDR1 and CDR2 from the germline V gene are LGHNA and YNFKEQ. With regard to this clone: No antigen is known for it.

Nominally healthy donors provided the samples, though records likely missed some immune exposures. V and J are TRBV4-2 and TRBJ1-2; D unresolved. The sequence was obtained from a man aged 60 to 75 in good health and CMV-seropositive. The source material was PBMCs. CDR3 region: CASSQEGYGYTF. The CDR3 nucleotides are TGTGCCAGCAGCCAGGAGGGCTATGGCTACACCTTC.